This T cell receptor (beta chain) was retrieved from a study of T cell clones after liver transplantation. Overall study context: Apart from a few HCV-positive recipients, transplants were for non-autoimmune, non-viral reasons. At least one year of complete immunosuppression withdrawal without enzymes over twice normal defined tolerance. Blood was drawn pre-transplant, before withdrawal, and after full or failed withdrawal. Study-level results: Low donor cell numbers restricted donor-reactive repertoire measurement in a couple of subjects.

A word on this clone: Its target is not known.

Profiling relied on immunoSEQ multiplex PCR, and the TCRdb table lists in-frame clones only, not all of them. Of 72,000 or so clones in the sample, roughly 85% are singletons; the top ten hold less than 3%. V lost 4 bases and J 0 bases, leaving 7 bases between the germline ends. The germline V gene has CDR1 MNHNY and CDR2 SVGAGI (reference sequence). This CDR3 has 14 residues. This clonotype originated in a human patient who received a liver transplant. Some T cells may be transferred from the graft donor. Sequencing used CD4+ T cells from blood, obtained at the 22-month timepoint. The chain couples TRBV6-6 to TRBJ1-3, with D perhaps matching TRBD1 (5 bases). CDR3 nucleotide sequence: TGTGCCAGCAGTTGGGGCGCCTCTGGAAACACCATATATTTT. The encoded protein is CASSWGASGNTIYF.